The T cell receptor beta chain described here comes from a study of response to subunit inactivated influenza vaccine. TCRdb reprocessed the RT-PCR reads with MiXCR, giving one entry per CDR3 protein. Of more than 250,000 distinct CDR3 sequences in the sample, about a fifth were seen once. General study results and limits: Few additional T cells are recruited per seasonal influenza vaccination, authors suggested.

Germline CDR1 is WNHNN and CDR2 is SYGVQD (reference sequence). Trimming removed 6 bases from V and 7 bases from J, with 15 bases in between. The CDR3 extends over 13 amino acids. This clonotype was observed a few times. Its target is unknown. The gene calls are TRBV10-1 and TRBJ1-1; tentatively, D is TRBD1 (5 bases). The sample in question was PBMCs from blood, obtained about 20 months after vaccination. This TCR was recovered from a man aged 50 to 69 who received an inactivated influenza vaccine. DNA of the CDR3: TGCGCCAGCAGCCCCCCGGGGGAGGGTGAAGCTTTCTTT. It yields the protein CASSPPGEGEAFF.